This TCR beta chain was sequenced in a study of T cell repertoires in cytomegalovirus infection. Looking at the study overall: Matching HLA type, along with CMV infection, was indicated by public TCR beta signatures. Study-wide results and caveats: HLA-C-restricted CMV-specific TCR beta clonotypes prevailed in the ex vivo response. Cumulative public TCR beta family frequency identified carriers of CMV plus the relevant HLA.

About this clonotype itself: Its specificity is unknown.

CDR1 and CDR2 from the germline V gene are SNHLY and FYNNEI. V gave up 4 bases and J gave up 6 bases; unmatched junction bases: 7. The CDR3 spans 15 residues. TCRdb passed the reads through MiXCR, listing each CDR3 protein once. The data contain a few hundred thousand distinct CDR3 sequences, more than 25% of them singletons. The V call is TRBV2, the J call TRBJ1-5, with 9 bases fitting TRBD1. Sequencing was done on a sample of PBMCs. This receptor was taken from a human donor in good health (CMV status not recorded). Some clones in this sample may be carry-over from other donors' samples. The CDR3, as DNA: TGTGCCAGCAGTGTGGGACAGGGAGGAACTCAGCCCCAGCATTTT. It specifies CASSVGQGGTQPQHF.